A single sample gave rise to the 17 T cell receptor beta chains below, sequenced in a study of cytomegalovirus exposure and HLA in healthy donors. Amplification used 60 Vbeta primers and 13 Jbeta primers. Libraries were prepared by immunoSEQ multiplex PCR; TCRdb keeps only in-frame clonotypes and omits some of them. The sample shows 100,000 to 150,000 clones, about 80% of them seen only once. Sequencing used PBMCs. These receptors were collected from a woman aged 45-65 years in good health and CMV-seronegative.

The chain is built from TRBV11-2 and TRBJ2-4, with D uncertain. This CDR3 contains 15 residues. Germline CDR1 SGHAT, CDR2 FQNNGV. V dropped 0 bases and J dropped 0 bases, with 6 bases sitting between them. DNA for the CDR3: TGTGCCAGCAGCTTAGAACAGCTAGCCAAAAACATTCAGTACTTC. This sequence encodes CASSLEQLAKNIQYF.

This clone was seen a few times. The chain carries TRBV28 and TRBJ2-7; 11 positions agree with TRBD1. The CDR3 sequence is 14 residues long. V dropped 6 bases and J dropped 4; count of bases not matched to a gene: 5. The germline V gene encodes CDR1 MDHEN and CDR2 SYDVKM. The CDR3: CASRGDRGEYEQYF. CDR3 DNA: TGTGCCAGCAGGGGGGACAGGGGGGAATACGAGCAGTACTTC.

This sequence joins TRBV7-2 and TRBJ2-1; 9 nucleotides agree with TRBD2. The J segment lost 9 bases and the V segment lost 0 bases, leaving 9 bases of the junction unmatched. Germline V lookup: CDR1 SGHTA, CDR2 FQGNSA. The CDR3 runs to 16 residues. CDR3: CASSLAGGTSKGEQFF. CDR3 sequence (DNA): TGTGCCAGCAGCTTAGCTGGGGGGACTAGCAAAGGTGAGCAGTTCTTC.

This sequence joins TRBV9 and TRBJ2-2; possibly TRBD1 for D (5 bases). V lost 0 bases and J lost 8, with 8 bases in between. The CDR3 spans 13 residues. CDR1 and CDR2 from the germline V gene are SGDLS and YYNGEE. CDR3 sequence (DNA): TGTGCCAGCAGCGTAGGGCAGGGAGGGGAGCTGTTTTTT. Amino acid sequence: CASSVGQGGELFF.

V usage is TRBV5-8 and J usage is TRBJ2-7, with no clear D. The ends were cut back, 2 bases at V and 2 bases at J, with 14 bases in the middle. Germline-derived CDR1 and CDR2 are SGHTS and YDEGEE. The CDR3 consists of 15 residues. The DNA of the CDR3 is TGTGCCAGCAGCTTCCGCAGGAAACTTCCCTACGAGCAGTACGTC. Translation: CASSFRRKLPYEQYV.

The gene calls are TRBV5-4 and TRBJ2-1; 7 bases map to TRBD1. The CDR3 loop spans 16 amino acids. The trim removed 2 bases at V and 6 bases at J, leaving 11 bases unmatched. CDR1 and CDR2 from the germline V gene are SGHNT and YYREEE (reference sequence). CDR3 in amino acids: CASSFSQGVLGNEQFF. The CDR3 DNA reads as TGTGCCAGCAGCTTTTCCCAGGGGGTTCTCGGCAATGAGCAGTTCTTC. Combining the CDR3 with reference TRBV5-4 and TRBJ2-1 gives the whole variable domain ETGVTQSPTHLIKTRGQQVTLRCSSQSGHNTVSWYQQALGQGPQFIFQYYREEENGRGNFPPRFSGLQFPNYSSELNVNALELDDSALYLCASSFSQGVLGNEQFFGPGTRLTVL.

This rearrangement joins TRBV6-1 to TRBJ2-7, with 7 bases fitting TRBD1. Germline V gene sequence: CDR1 MNHNS, CDR2 SASEGT. There are 13 residues in the CDR3. V lost 5 bases, J lost 3 bases, and 4 bases stayed unmatched. CDR3 protein: CASSPRTGYEQYV. DNA for the CDR3: TGTGCCAGCAGTCCAAGGACAGGCTACGAGCAGTACGTC.

The V call is TRBV15, the J call TRBJ2-3, with 7 bases that match TRBD2. Trimming at V came to 1 base and at J to 4 bases, leaving 11 bases not matched to a gene. The germline CDR1 and CDR2 sequences are LNHNV and YYDKDF (reference sequence). The CDR3 has 17 amino acids. This chain's CDR3 is CATSRVGAGVGADTQYF. The CDR3 DNA reads TGTGCCACCAGCAGAGTGGGCGCGGGAGTGGGTGCAGATACGCAGTATTTT. Together with reference TRBV15 and TRBJ2-3, the CDR3 gives the full variable domain: DAMVIQNPRYQVTQFGKPVTLSCSQTLNHNVMYWYQQKSSQAPKLLFHYYDKDFNNEADTPDNFQSRRPNTSFCFLDIRSPGLGDTAMYLCATSRVGAGVGADTQYFGPGTRLTVL.

The rearrangement links TRBV29-1 to TRBJ1-2, with a possible D match to TRBD1 (5 bases). With 8 bases removed from V and 4 bases from J, the gap between germline ends came to 20 bases. Germline-derived CDR1 and CDR2 are SQVTM and ANQGSEA. The CDR3 is 14 amino acids. Written as DNA, the CDR3 is TGCAGCACCCCGGGGGGGGGAGATAGCTATGGCTACACCTTC. It specifies CSTPGGGDSYGYTF.

V usage is TRBV10-3 and J usage is TRBJ2-2, with 9 bases identical to TRBD1. Trimming at V came to 7 bases and at J to 8 bases, leaving 8 bases not matched to a gene. CDR1 is ENHRY and CDR2 is SYGVKD in the germline V gene. The CDR3 length is 14 residues. CDR3 nucleotide sequence: TGTGCCATCAACGAGGGACAGGGTGGTGGGGAGCTGTTTTTT. It codes for CAINEGQGGGELFF.

The rearrangement links TRBV7-8 to TRBJ1-2, with D hard to call. The length of the CDR3 is 13 residues. Germline CDR1 SGHVS, CDR2 FQNEAQ. V was shortened by 5 bases and J by 5 bases, with 12 bases between the two germline ends. CDR3 coding DNA: TGTGCCAGCAGCCAAGATCGGGTTTATGGCTACACCTTC. This sequence encodes CASSQDRVYGYTF.

This clone was seen a few times. The chain has TRBV7-9 and TRBJ1-1; D call uncertain. V was clipped by 0 bases and J by 7 bases, with 15 bases between them. The CDR3 is 15 residues long. Looked up from germline, CDR1 is SEHNR and CDR2 is FQNEAQ (reference sequence). CDR3 bases: TGTGCCAGCAGCTTAGCTAACAAAGTCCATGATGAAGCTTTCTTT. It is translated as CASSLANKVHDEAFF.

This rearrangement joins TRBV7-3 to TRBJ2-7; TRBD1 matches at 8 bases. Germline values: CDR1 SGHTA, CDR2 FQGTGA. V trimming: 5 bases; J trimming: 6 bases; junction bases outside the gene matches: 6. The CDR3 spans 13 residues. CDR3 in DNA: TGTGCCAGCAGCCGAGACAGGGGTGGCGAGCAGTACTTC. It codes for CASSRDRGGEQYF.

A note on this clone: This specimen includes other DNA sequences encoding the same CDR3. The chain joins TRBV28 to TRBJ2-3, with a weak D call TRBD1 (6 bases). This CDR3 comprises 14 residues. The germline V and J ends were trimmed by 2 bases and 2 bases, with 8 bases remaining between them. Per the germline V gene, CDR1 is MDHEN and CDR2 is SYDVKM. The CDR3 DNA is TGTGCCAGCAGTTTAACAGGGAACACAGATACGCAGTATTTT. It translates to CASSLTGNTDTQYF. Full variable domain (rest looked up from reference TRBV28 and TRBJ2-3): DVKVTQSSRYLVKRTGEKVFLECVQDMDHENMFWYRQDPGLGLRLIYFSYDVKMKEKGDIPEGYSVSREKKERFSLILESASTNQTSMYLCASSLTGNTDTQYFGPGTRLTVL.

V is TRBV9 and J is TRBJ2-7; weak D call: TRBD2 (6 bases). CDR1 is SGDLS, CDR2 YYNGEE, per germline. V lost 0 bases and J lost 1, with 11 bases in between. This CDR3 comprises 15 residues. The CDR3 sequence: CASSVDLGSSYEQYF. For the CDR3, the DNA is TGTGCCAGCAGCGTAGATCTCGGGAGTTCCTACGAGCAGTACTTC.

This clone appeared a few times. The same CDR3 also results from other DNA sequences found in this sample. The rearrangement uses TRBV5-1 and TRBJ2-7, with TRBD2 identical over 11 bases. V lost 3 bases to trimming and J lost 3 bases; unmatched junction nucleotides: 2. Germline loops: CDR1 SGHRS, CDR2 YFSETQ. The CDR3 is 14 amino acids. This CDR3 reads CASSSTSGDYEQYF. CDR3 coding DNA: TGCGCCAGCAGCTCGACTAGCGGGGACTACGAGCAGTACTTC.

This clone has a handful of counts. The rearrangement uses TRBV29-1 and TRBJ2-1; 11 bases match TRBD2. Germline values: CDR1 SQVTM, CDR2 ANQGSEA. J gave up 3 bases and V 6 bases, and 4 bases lay outside the gene matches. The CDR3 is made up of 14 amino acids. The CDR3 region is CSVKTSGDYNEQFF. In nucleotides, the CDR3 is TGCAGCGTCAAGACTAGCGGGGACTACAATGAGCAGTTCTTC.